The 20 T cell receptor beta chains below come from one sample, sequenced in a study of Ad26.COV2.S vaccination and SARS-CoV-2 variants. Sequenced by immunoSEQ multiplex PCR; TCRdb stores in-frame clones only, minus some. The data hold some 460,000 clones, with 89% observed a single time. Treatment indicated: roughly 19 received Ad26.COV2.S at low or high dose, single or two shots; 5 received placebo; per-sample allocation not given. Samples analyzed were those drawn on day 63 after the first vaccine or placebo injection. The material was peripheral blood, obtained in a trial of Ad26.COV2.S vaccine versus placebo. The receptors originated from a person between 18 and 65 years old who received the Ad26.COV2.S COVID-19 vaccine or a placebo.

This clone occurred a few times. V gene TRBV3-1 (or the pseudogene TRBV3-2) combines with J gene TRBJ1-6, with 7 bases lining up with TRBD1. J gave up 8 bases and V 1 base, and 11 bases lay outside the gene matches. The CDR3 runs to 17 residues. Germline assignment: CDR1 LGHDT and CDR2 YNNKEL (reference sequence). CDR3 sequence: CASSQGTGALPYSPLHF. CDR3 DNA sequence: TGTGCCAGCAGCCAAGGTACAGGGGCTCTTCCTTATTCACCCCTCCACTTT.

The chain recombines TRBV5-5 with TRBJ1-2; tentatively, D is TRBD1 (5 bases). The CDR3 loop spans 11 amino acids. V was cut by 3 bases and J by 5 bases, with 5 bases left in between. Germline V gene lookup returns CDR1 SGHKS and CDR2 YYEKEE (reference sequence). The DNA of the CDR3 is TGTGCCAGCAGCTCAGGGTATGGCTACACCTTC. Protein sequence: CASSSGYGYTF.

The rearrangement links TRBV9 to TRBJ1-4; D is unclear. This CDR3 is built from 14 residues. Germline loops: CDR1 SGDLS, CDR2 YYNGEE. Trimming cost V 3 bases and J 5 bases, with 11 bases left between them. CDR3 in DNA: TGTGCCAGCAGCGCGGACGGACGGAATGAAAAACTGTTTTTT. It yields the protein CASSADGRNEKLFF.

This clone has a single count. V and J are TRBV29-1 and TRBJ2-3; a possible D gene is TRBD1 (5 bases). Germline CDR1 and CDR2: SQVTM and ANQGSEA. V was shortened by 4 bases and J by 1 base, with 15 bases between the two germline ends. This CDR3 region has 15 residues. Written as DNA, the CDR3 is TGCAGCGTTGTCGCCTTGGGGCAAGGCACAGATACGCAGTATTTT. Translating it yields CSVVALGQGTDTQYF.

The chain is built from TRBV24-1 and TRBJ1-1; D perhaps matches TRBD1 (5 bases). This CDR3 is built from 16 residues. Trimming pared 6 bases from V and 1 base from J, leaving 17 bases between. Germline assignment: CDR1 KGHDR and CDR2 SFDVKD. In DNA form, the CDR3 reads TGTGCCACCAGTTTACTTCTCCCCACAGGGAACACTGAAGCTTTCTTT. It translates to CATSLLLPTGNTEAFF.

The V and J genes are TRBV4-3 and TRBJ1-5; D remains unclear. CDR1 and CDR2 (germline): LGHNA, YSLEER. V was trimmed by 6 bases and J by 0 bases, leaving 12 bases between them. The CDR3 sequence is 15 residues long. The DNA for the CDR3 is TGCGCCAGCAGTCTGGAAACCGATAGCAATCAGCCCCAGCATTTT. Translated: CASSLETDSNQPQHF.

In its sample, this clone was seen a few times. V usage is TRBV6-5 and J usage is TRBJ1-2, with D uncertain. Germline V gene sequence: CDR1 MNHEY, CDR2 SVGAGI. Between the trimmed V and J ends, which lost 5 bases and 3 bases, there was a span of 10 bases. This CDR3 spans 13 amino acids. CDR3 in amino acids: CASSPELDYGYTF. The CDR3 DNA reads as TGTGCCAGCAGTCCCGAACTGGACTATGGCTACACCTTC.

The V gene is TRBV5-8, the J gene TRBJ1-1; D call uncertain. V lost 2 bases and J lost 2, with 13 bases in between. CDR3 size: 15 residues. CDR1 and CDR2 (germline): SGHTS, YDEGEE. CDR3 sequence (DNA): TGTGCCAGCAGCTTCGGCGGAACCCTAAACACTGAAGCTTTCTTT. Protein: CASSFGGTLNTEAFF.

This sequence joins TRBV7-9 and TRBJ2-1; 9 bases are shared with TRBD1. J gave up 6 bases and V 5 bases, and 14 bases lay outside the gene matches. Germline lookup yields CDR1 SEHNR and CDR2 FQNEAQ (reference sequence). This CDR3 has 17 residues. CDR3 amino acids: CASSPTIGTGYANEQFF. CDR3 nucleotide sequence: TGTGCCAGCAGCCCCACGATCGGGACAGGGTACGCCAATGAGCAGTTCTTC.

This clone was recorded only once. The genes are TRBV6-5 and TRBJ1-1; 7 bases fit TRBD1. Germline V CDR1 and CDR2: MNHEY, SVGAGI. The CDR3 sequence is 11 residues long. V shed 7 bases, J shed 6 bases, and the junction held 2 bases outside the gene matches. CDR3 DNA: TGTGCCAGCACAGGGACAGCTGAAGCTTTCTTT. Translating gives CASTGTAEAFF.

The chain combines TRBV28 with TRBJ1-5, with 10 bases fitting TRBD1. J lost 7 bases, V lost 6 bases, and 12 bases had no gene match. CDR3 length: 16 amino acids. Germline V CDR1 and CDR2: MDHEN, SYDVKM. CDR3 DNA sequence: TGTGCCAGCAGGGGAGACAGGGGGCGCCTAGGACAGCCCCAGCATTTT. Translation: CASRGDRGRLGQPQHF.

CDR3 sequence (DNA): TGTGCCAGCAGCCCAGGGAGGGGGGATGAGCAGTTCTTC. Translation gives CASSPGRGDEQFF. The rearrangement links TRBV9 to TRBJ2-1; weak D call: TRBD2 (7 bases). The ends were cut back, 4 bases at V and 8 bases at J, with 13 bases in the middle. Germline V CDR1 and CDR2: SGDLS, YYNGEE. The CDR3 runs 13 residues.

This rearrangement joins TRBV20-1 to TRBJ2-7, with D unresolved. The CDR3 totals 14 residues. Per the germline V gene, CDR1 is DFQATT and CDR2 is SNEGSKA (reference sequence). Trimming cost V 3 bases and J 1 base, with 13 bases left between them. CDR3 bases: TGCAGTGCTAGTAGAACTCTAAATTCCTACGAGCAGTACTTC. This gives the protein CSASRTLNSYEQYF.

This clone was recorded a few times. This chain links TRBV2 with TRBJ1-5; unclear D gene. The CDR3 sequence is 15 residues long. Germline V gene lookup returns CDR1 SNHLY and CDR2 FYNNEI. V dropped 5 bases and J dropped 7 bases, with 18 bases sitting between them. The CDR3 reads CASSFFPQRWQPQHF. The DNA of the CDR3 is TGTGCCAGCAGTTTTTTCCCGCAAAGGTGGCAGCCCCAGCATTTT.

This clone was seen just once. The chain is built from TRBV5-5 and TRBJ2-5, with 10 bases fitting TRBD1. The V gene's germline CDR1 is SGHKS and CDR2 YYEKEE (reference sequence). This CDR3 region has 16 residues. The trim removed 4 bases at V and 5 bases at J, leaving 11 bases unmatched. The CDR3 protein is CASSEWRDRGPETQYF. The CDR3 nucleotides are TGTGCCAGCAGCGAATGGAGGGACAGGGGTCCGGAGACCCAGTACTTC.

The chain joins TRBV15 to TRBJ2-7; perhaps TRBD1 as D (6 bases). Germline V gives CDR1 LNHNV, CDR2 YYDKDF (reference sequence). The CDR3 has 13 amino acids. Trimming removed 0 bases at V and 4 bases at J, with 7 bases between. The CDR3 reads CATSRDGQYEQYF. The CDR3 nucleotides read TGTGCCACCAGCAGAGACGGACAGTACGAGCAGTACTTC.

J is TRBJ2-5 and V is TRBV14; the match to TRBD1 covers 7 bases. CDR1 and CDR2 (germline): SGHDN, FVKESK. The trim removed 4 bases at V and 5 bases at J, leaving 7 bases unmatched. The CDR3 is 14 amino acids. The CDR3, as DNA: TGTGCCAGCAGCCTACAGGGGTACCGGGAGACCCAGTACTTC. This encodes CASSLQGYRETQYF.

The chain employs TRBV18 and TRBJ2-2; tentatively, D is TRBD2 (5 bases). CDR3 length equals 16 residues. Germline loops: CDR1 KGHSH, CDR2 LQKENI. V was clipped by 3 bases and J by 7 bases, with 18 bases between them. DNA for the CDR3: TGTGCCAGCTCACCCGGACTGACGGCCACGGACGGGGAGCTGTTTTTT. It codes for CASSPGLTATDGELFF.

The count of this clone is one. V is TRBV6-5 and J is TRBJ2-1; D gene uncertain. CDR1 and CDR2 from the germline V gene are MNHEY and SVGAGI. The V and J ends lost 0 bases and 9 bases respectively, with 12 bases between them. The CDR3 has 14 residues. The CDR3 nucleotides are TGTGCCAGCAGTTACTCTCGACTTTCCACTGAGCAGTTCTTC. As protein: CASSYSRLSTEQFF.

This CDR3 reads CASSLTGTGGNYGYTF. The CDR3 region has the DNA TGTGCCAGCAGCTTAACAGGGACAGGGGGTAACTATGGCTACACCTTC. The chain links TRBV7-3 to TRBJ1-2, with 11 bases that match TRBD1. The CDR3 runs 16 residues. The germline CDR1 and CDR2 sequences are SGHTA and FQGTGA. V shed 0 bases, J shed 1 base, and the junction held 1 base outside the gene matches.